This T cell receptor beta chain comes out of a study of blood T cell repertoires in COVID-19. Profiled with immunoSEQ multiplex PCR; TCRdb holds only in-frame clones, not every one. Of about 40,000 clones listed, roughly 87% were seen once; the top ten hold 9.6%. The germline V gene encodes CDR1 LGHDT and CDR2 YNNKEL (reference sequence). CDR3 size: 16 residues. V dropped 0 bases and J dropped 2; count of bases not matched to a gene: 2. The sequenced sample consisted of peripheral blood. This TCR came from a woman aged 80 or over with active COVID-19. The rearrangement joins TRBV3-1 (or the pseudogene TRBV3-2) to TRBJ2-7, with 12 bases fitting TRBD2. CDR3 in amino acids: CASSQELAGGAYEQYF. The DNA of the CDR3 is TGTGCCAGCAGCCAAGAACTAGCGGGGGGCGCCTACGAGCAGTACTTC.